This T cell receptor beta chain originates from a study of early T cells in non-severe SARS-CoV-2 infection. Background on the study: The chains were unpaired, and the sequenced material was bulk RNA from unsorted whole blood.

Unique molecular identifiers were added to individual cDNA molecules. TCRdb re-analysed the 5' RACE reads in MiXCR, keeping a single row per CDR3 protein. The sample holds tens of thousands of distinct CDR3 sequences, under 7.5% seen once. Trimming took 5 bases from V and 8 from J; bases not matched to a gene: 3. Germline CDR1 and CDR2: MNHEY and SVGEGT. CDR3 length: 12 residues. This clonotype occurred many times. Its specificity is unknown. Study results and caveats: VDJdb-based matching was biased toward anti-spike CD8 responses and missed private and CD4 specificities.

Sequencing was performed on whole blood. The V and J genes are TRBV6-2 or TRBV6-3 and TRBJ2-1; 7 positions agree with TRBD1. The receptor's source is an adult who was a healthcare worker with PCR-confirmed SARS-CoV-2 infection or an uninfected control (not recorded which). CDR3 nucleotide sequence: TGTGCCAGCAGTCGACAGGGAGATGAGCAGTTCTTC. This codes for CASSRQGDEQFF.